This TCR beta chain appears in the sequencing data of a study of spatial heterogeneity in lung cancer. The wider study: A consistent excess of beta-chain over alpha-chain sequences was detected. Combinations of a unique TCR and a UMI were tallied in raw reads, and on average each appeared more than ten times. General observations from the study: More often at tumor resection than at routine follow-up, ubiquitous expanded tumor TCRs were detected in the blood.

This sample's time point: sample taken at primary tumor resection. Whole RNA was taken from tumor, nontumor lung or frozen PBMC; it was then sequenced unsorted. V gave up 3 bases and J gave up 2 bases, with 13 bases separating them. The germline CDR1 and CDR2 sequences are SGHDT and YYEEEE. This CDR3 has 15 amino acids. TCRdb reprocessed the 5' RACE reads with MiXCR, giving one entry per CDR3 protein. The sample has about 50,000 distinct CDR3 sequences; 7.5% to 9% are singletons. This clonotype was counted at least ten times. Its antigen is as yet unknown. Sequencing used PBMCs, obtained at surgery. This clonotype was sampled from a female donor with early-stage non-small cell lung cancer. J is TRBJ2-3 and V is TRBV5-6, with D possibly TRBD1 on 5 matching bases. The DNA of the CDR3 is TGTGCCAGCAGCTCCCCTTTGGGGCTCACAGATACGCAGTATTTT. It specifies CASSSPLGLTDTQYF. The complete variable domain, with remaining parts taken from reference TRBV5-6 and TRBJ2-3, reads DAGVTQSPTHLIKTRGQQVTLRCSPKSGHDTVSWYQQALGQGPQFIFQYYEEEERQRGNFPDRFSGHQFPNYSSELNVNALLLGDSALYLCASSSPLGLTDTQYFGPGTRLTVL.